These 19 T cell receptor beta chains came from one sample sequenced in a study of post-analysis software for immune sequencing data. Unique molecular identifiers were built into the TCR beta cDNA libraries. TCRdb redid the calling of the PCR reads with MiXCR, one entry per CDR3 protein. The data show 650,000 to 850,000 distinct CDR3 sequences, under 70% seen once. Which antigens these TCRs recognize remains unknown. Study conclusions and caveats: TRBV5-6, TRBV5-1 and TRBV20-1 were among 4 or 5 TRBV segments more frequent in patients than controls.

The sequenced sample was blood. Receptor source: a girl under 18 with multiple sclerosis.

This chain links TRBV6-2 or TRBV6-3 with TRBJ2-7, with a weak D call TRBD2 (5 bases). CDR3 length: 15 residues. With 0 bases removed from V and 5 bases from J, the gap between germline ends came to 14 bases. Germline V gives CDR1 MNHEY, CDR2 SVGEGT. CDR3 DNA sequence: TGTGCCAGCAGTTACTCGTGGGCTAGGGAGAACGAGCAGTACTTC. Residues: CASSYSWARENEQYF.

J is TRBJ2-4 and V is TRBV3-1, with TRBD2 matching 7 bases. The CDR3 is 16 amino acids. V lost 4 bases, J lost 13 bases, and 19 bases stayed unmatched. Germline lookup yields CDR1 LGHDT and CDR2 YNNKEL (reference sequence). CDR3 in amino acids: CASSLNRLATPRGQYF. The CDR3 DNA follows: TGTGCCAGCAGCCTCAACCGACTAGCCACTCCCCGGGGGCAGTACTTC.

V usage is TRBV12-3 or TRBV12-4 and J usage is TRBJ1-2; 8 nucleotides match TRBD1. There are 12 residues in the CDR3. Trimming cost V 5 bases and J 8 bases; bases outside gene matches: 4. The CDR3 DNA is TGTGCCAGCAGTAGACAGGGGCAGGGCTACACCTTC. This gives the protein CASSRQGQGYTF.

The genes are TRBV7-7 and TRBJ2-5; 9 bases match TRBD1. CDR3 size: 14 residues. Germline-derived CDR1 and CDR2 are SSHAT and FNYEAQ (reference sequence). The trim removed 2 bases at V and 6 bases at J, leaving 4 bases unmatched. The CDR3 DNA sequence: TGTGCCAGCAGCTTATCCGGGACAGGGCAGACCCAGTACTTC. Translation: CASSLSGTGQTQYF.

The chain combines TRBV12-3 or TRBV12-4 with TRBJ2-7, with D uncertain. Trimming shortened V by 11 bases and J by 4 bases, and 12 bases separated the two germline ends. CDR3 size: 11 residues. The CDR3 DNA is TGTGCCGTAGGGTCCGGGTACGAGCAGTACTTC. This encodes CAVGSGYEQYF.

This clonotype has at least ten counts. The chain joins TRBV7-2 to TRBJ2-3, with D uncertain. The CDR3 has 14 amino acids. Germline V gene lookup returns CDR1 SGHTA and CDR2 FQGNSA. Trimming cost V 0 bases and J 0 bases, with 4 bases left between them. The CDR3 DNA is TGTGCCAGCAGCTTAGCTCATAGCACAGATACGCAGTATTTT. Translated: CASSLAHSTDTQYF.

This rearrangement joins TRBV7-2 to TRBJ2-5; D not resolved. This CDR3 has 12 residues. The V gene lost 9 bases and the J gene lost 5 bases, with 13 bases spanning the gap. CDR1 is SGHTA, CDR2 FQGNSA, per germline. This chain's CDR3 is CASGMRTETQYF. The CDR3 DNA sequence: TGTGCCAGTGGGATGAGAACTGAGACCCAGTACTTC.

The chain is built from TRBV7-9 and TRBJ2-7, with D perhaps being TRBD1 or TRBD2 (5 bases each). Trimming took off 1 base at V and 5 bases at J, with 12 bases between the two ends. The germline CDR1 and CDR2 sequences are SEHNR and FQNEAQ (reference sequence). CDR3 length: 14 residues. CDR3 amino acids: CASSLGGRENEQYF. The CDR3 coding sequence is TGTGCCAGCAGCTTAGGGGGCAGGGAGAACGAGCAGTACTTC.

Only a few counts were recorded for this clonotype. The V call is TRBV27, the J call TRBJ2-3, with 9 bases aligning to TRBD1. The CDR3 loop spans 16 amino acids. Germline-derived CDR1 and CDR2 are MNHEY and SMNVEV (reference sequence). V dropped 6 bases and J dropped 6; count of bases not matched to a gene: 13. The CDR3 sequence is CASRDGTGYSGDTQYF. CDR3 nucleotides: TGTGCCAGCAGGGATGGGACAGGGTATTCGGGGGATACGCAGTATTTT.

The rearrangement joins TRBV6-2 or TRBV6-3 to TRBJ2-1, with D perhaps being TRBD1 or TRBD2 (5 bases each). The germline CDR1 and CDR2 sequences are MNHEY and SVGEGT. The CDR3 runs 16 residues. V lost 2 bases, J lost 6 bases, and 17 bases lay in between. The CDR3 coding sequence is TGTGCCAGCAGTTACGGGGGACCCCCGAAAGGCAATGAGCAGTTCTTC. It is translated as CASSYGGPPKGNEQFF.

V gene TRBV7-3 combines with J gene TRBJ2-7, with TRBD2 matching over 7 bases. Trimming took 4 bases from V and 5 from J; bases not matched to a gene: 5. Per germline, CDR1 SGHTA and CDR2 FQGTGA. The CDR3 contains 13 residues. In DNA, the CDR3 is TGTGCCAGCAGCTCCGGGGGGACCAACGAGCAGTACTTC. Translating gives CASSSGGTNEQYF.

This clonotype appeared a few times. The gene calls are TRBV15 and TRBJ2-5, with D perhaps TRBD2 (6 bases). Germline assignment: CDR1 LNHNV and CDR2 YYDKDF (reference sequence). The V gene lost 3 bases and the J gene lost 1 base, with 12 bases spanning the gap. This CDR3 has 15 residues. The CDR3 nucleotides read TGTGCCACCAGCAGGGGCGGGGATCTCCAAGAGACCCAGTACTTC. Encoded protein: CATSRGGDLQETQYF.

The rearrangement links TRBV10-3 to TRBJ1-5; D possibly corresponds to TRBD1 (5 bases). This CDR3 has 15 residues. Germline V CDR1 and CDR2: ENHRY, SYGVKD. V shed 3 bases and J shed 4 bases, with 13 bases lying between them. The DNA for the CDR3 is TGTGCCATCAGTGACACCGGGACGGTGAATCAGCCCCAGCATTTT. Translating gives CAISDTGTVNQPQHF.

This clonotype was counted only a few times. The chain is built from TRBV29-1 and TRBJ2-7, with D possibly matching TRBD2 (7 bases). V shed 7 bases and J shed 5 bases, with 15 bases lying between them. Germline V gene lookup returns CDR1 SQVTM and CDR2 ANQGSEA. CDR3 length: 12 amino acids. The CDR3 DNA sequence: TGCAGCGGTTCCAAGGGGGGGGACGAGCAGTACTTC. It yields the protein CSGSKGGDEQYF.

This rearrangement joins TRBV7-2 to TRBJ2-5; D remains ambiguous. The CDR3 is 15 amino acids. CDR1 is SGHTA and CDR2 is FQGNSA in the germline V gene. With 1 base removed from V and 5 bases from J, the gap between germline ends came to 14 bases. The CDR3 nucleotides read TGTGCCAGCAGCTTAGATGTCAGTGCGTGGGAGACCCAGTACTTC. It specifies CASSLDVSAWETQYF.

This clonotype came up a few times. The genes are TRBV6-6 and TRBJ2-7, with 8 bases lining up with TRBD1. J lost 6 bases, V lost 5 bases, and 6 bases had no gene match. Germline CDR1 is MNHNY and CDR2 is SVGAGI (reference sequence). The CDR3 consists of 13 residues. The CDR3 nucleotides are TGTGCCAGCAGTGCCGGACAGGGAGGCGAGCAGTACTTC. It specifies CASSAGQGGEQYF.

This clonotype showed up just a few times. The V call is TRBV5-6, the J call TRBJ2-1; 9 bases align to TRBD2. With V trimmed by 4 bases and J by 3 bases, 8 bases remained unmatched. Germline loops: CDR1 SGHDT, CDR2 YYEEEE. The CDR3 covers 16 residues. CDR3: CASSRRRLAVYNEQFF. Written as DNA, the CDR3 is TGTGCCAGCAGCCGTCGGCGACTAGCGGTCTACAATGAGCAGTTCTTC.

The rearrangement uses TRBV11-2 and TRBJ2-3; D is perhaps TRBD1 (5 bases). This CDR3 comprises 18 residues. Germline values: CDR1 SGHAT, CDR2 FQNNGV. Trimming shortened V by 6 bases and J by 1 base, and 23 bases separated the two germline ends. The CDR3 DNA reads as TGTGCCAGCAGGCCGACAGCTACATTATATCTGGGCACAGATACGCAGTATTTT. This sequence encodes CASRPTATLYLGTDTQYF.

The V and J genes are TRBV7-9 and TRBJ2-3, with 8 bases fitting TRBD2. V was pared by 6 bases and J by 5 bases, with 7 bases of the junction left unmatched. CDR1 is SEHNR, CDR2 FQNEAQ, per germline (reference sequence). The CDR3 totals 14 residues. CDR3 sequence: CASRDGGAVDTQYF. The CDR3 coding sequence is TGTGCCAGCAGGGACGGGGGGGCAGTAGATACGCAGTATTTT.